One sample yielded the 21 T cell receptor beta chains listed below, sequenced in a study of T cell repertoires in cytomegalovirus infection (dated by TCRdb to the late 2010s). Sequencing used an Illumina HiSeq 1500. Through fastp at Q25 and MiXCR, TCRdb rebuilt clones from the public reads, retaining in-frame beta chains. Records with the same CDR3 protein are collapsed into one entry carrying the most frequent genes and DNA. This sample holds hundreds of thousands of distinct CDR3 sequences; approximately 25% were observed only once. The ten largest make up under 8.5% of the sample. Sequencing was done on a sample of CD8+ T cells from PBMCs. The receptors stem from a human donor in good health (CMV status not recorded). Some clones in this sample may be carry-over from other donors' samples.

This clonotype was found many times. The rearrangement uses TRBV7-2 and TRBJ2-3; D may be TRBD1 or TRBD2 (5 bases each). Trimming shortened V by 6 bases and J by 2 bases, and 15 bases separated the two germline ends. The CDR3 is 15 amino acids. The germline V gene has CDR1 SGHTA and CDR2 FQGNSA. CDR3 sequence (DNA): TGTGCCAGCAGTCTCGAAAGGGGAGTCACAGATACGCAGTATTTT. Translation gives CASSLERGVTDTQYF.

The chain is built from TRBV20-1 and TRBJ1-2, with 12 bases that match TRBD1. Per germline, CDR1 DFQATT and CDR2 SNEGSKA (reference sequence). Trimming at V came to 6 bases and at J to 8 bases, leaving 16 bases not matched to a gene. This CDR3 comprises 16 residues. CDR3 residues: CSARYPPGQGADGYTF. The CDR3 DNA reads TGCAGTGCAAGATATCCTCCGGGACAGGGGGCTGACGGCTACACCTTC.

About this clonotype: A much larger clonotype is one base distant, so this may be a read error. The chain carries TRBV7-6 and TRBJ2-1; D call uncertain. The CDR3 has 12 amino acids. CDR1 and CDR2 (germline): SGHVS, FNYEAQ. V was pared by 4 bases and J by 8 bases, with 9 bases between. DNA of the CDR3: TGTGCCAGCAGCTATTGGTGGGATGAGCAGTTCTTC. It specifies CASSYWWDEQFF.

The sample holds a few counts of this clonotype. V is TRBV6-2 or TRBV6-3 and J is TRBJ2-1, with D perhaps TRBD1 or TRBD2 (6 bases each). CDR3 length: 18 amino acids. CDR1 and CDR2 from the germline V gene are MNHEY and SVGEGT. Trimming removed 3 bases from V and 1 base from J, with 19 bases in between. CDR3: CASSYLARGGPSYNEQFF. The CDR3, as DNA: TGTGCCAGCAGTTATTTGGCCCGAGGGGGGCCGTCCTACAATGAGCAGTTCTTC.

V and J are TRBV29-1 and TRBJ1-2; D gene uncertain. Germline V gives CDR1 SQVTM, CDR2 ANQGSEA. V lost 2 bases and J 6 bases, leaving 16 bases between the germline ends. This CDR3 spans 14 amino acids. CDR3 in amino acids: CSVEPGLVIDGYTF. The CDR3 bases are TGCAGCGTTGAACCTGGACTAGTGATCGATGGCTACACCTTC.

This clonotype was seen a few times. V gene TRBV19 combines with J gene TRBJ2-3, with 14 bases aligning to TRBD2. V lost 3 bases, J lost 1 base, and 6 bases stayed unmatched. CDR3 length equals 18 residues. Germline-derived CDR1 and CDR2 are LNHDA and SQIVND (reference sequence). The CDR3 nucleotides are TGTGCCAGTAGTATGACTAGCGGGGGGGCCTTGGGCACAGATACGCAGTATTTT. As protein: CASSMTSGGALGTDTQYF.

This clonotype was seen only a few times. V is TRBV28 and J is TRBJ2-5, with 7 nucleotides matching TRBD1. After removal of 8 bases from V and 5 bases from J, the junction contained 14 bases not matched to a gene. This CDR3 has 15 amino acids. Germline V gene sequence: CDR1 MDHEN, CDR2 SYDVKM. The CDR3 protein is CASFKPGTAGETQYF. CDR3 DNA sequence: TGTGCCAGCTTTAAGCCCGGGACAGCCGGGGAGACCCAGTACTTC.

This rearrangement joins TRBV28 to TRBJ2-1; D tentatively reads TRBD1 or TRBD2 (5 bases each). V lost 1 base to trimming and J lost 3 bases, with 13 bases between them. Germline assignment: CDR1 MDHEN and CDR2 SYDVKM. The CDR3 is 16 residues long. The CDR3 region is CASSLYEGSSYNEQFF. DNA of the CDR3: TGTGCCAGCAGTTTATACGAGGGGTCAAGCTACAATGAGCAGTTCTTC.

This clonotype was found many times. The V call is TRBV12-3 or TRBV12-4, the J call TRBJ2-2; possible D gene TRBD2, 6 bases. With 7 bases removed from V and 4 bases from J, the gap between germline ends came to 16 bases. This CDR3 contains 15 residues. Here the CDR3 reads CASIVGGSGTGELFF. CDR3 coding DNA: TGTGCCAGCATCGTCGGAGGGAGCGGCACCGGGGAGCTGTTTTTT.

This clonotype came up a few times. CDR3 region: CASSYSMGGRGEQYF. In nucleotides, the CDR3 is TGTGCCAGCAGTTACTCGATGGGGGGCCGCGGCGAGCAGTACTTC. The chain recombines TRBV6-6 with TRBJ2-7; the D call may be TRBD1 or TRBD2 (6 bases each). The V end was cut by 0 bases, the J end by 6 bases, with 15 bases between. CDR1 is MNHNY and CDR2 is SVGAGI in the germline V gene (reference sequence). CDR3 length: 15 amino acids.

This clonotype was detected only a few times. This sequence joins TRBV5-4 and TRBJ1-2; TRBD1 agrees at 8 bases. V was pared by 4 bases and J by 3 bases, with 11 bases of the junction left unmatched. The CDR3 totals 16 residues. Germline-derived CDR1 and CDR2 are SGHNT and YYREEE (reference sequence). The CDR3 coding sequence is TGTGCCAGCAGCCGTACCGGACAGGGAGGGGACTATGGCTACACCTTC. Translated: CASSRTGQGGDYGYTF.

The CDR3: CASSGFGGGWADTQYF. The CDR3 nucleotides read TGTGCCAGCAGTGGTTTCGGGGGGGGGTGGGCAGATACGCAGTATTTT. The chain combines TRBV28 with TRBJ2-3; TRBD2 matches 8 bases. With 5 bases clipped from V and 4 bases from J, the junction kept 11 bases outside the gene matches. Germline V gives CDR1 MDHEN, CDR2 SYDVKM. The CDR3 loop spans 16 amino acids. Together with reference TRBV28 and TRBJ2-3, the CDR3 gives the full variable domain: DVKVTQSSRYLVKRTGEKVFLECVQDMDHENMFWYRQDPGLGLRLIYFSYDVKMKEKGDIPEGYSVSREKKERFSLILESASTNQTSMYLCASSGFGGGWADTQYFGPGTRLTVL.

The chain links TRBV27 to TRBJ2-7; possible D gene TRBD2, 5 bases. Germline CDR1 is MNHEY and CDR2 is SMNVEV (reference sequence). The CDR3 is 15 amino acids. Trimming took 0 bases from V and 0 from J, leaving 9 bases between them. The CDR3 region is CASSLSTGSSYEQYF. The CDR3 DNA sequence: TGTGCCAGCAGTTTATCAACGGGGAGCTCCTACGAGCAGTACTTC.

The chain links TRBV5-6 to TRBJ2-7; no firm D call. This CDR3 contains 12 residues. Per the germline V gene, CDR1 is SGHDT and CDR2 is YYEEEE. Between the trimmed V and J ends, which lost 3 bases and 5 bases, there was a span of 9 bases. The CDR3 DNA reads as TGTGCCAGCAGCTCTTGGATCGACGAGCAGTACTTC. Translation: CASSSWIDEQYF.

This clonotype was counted many times. The CDR3 sequence is CASSPHPLSSYNEQFF. The DNA of the CDR3 is TGTGCCAGCAGCCCTCATCCCTTGAGCTCCTACAATGAGCAGTTCTTC. The rearrangement uses TRBV7-6 and TRBJ2-1; unclear D gene. V lost 5 bases to trimming and J lost 0 bases, with 14 bases between them. Looked up from germline, CDR1 is SGHVS and CDR2 is FNYEAQ. The CDR3 length is 16 residues.

This clonotype came up many times. V gene TRBV7-2 combines with J gene TRBJ2-1, with D perhaps matching TRBD1 or TRBD2 (5 bases each). Germline CDR1 and CDR2: SGHTA and FQGNSA. V was clipped by 5 bases and J by 9 bases, with 11 bases between them. The CDR3 is 12 residues long. This CDR3 reads CASSRGGLEQFF. CDR3 coding DNA: TGTGCCAGCAGCAGGGGCGGGCTTGAGCAGTTCTTC.

The chain joins TRBV2 to TRBJ1-2; maybe TRBD1 (5 bases). Deletions cut 10 bases from V and 4 bases from J, with 16 bases between. Germline V gene sequence: CDR1 SNHLY, CDR2 FYNNEI. CDR3 length: 13 residues. CDR3 sequence: CANYGGLGYGYTF. The CDR3 DNA is TGTGCCAATTACGGGGGTCTCGGCTATGGCTACACCTTC.

The rearrangement links TRBV6-5 to TRBJ1-2; a possible D gene is TRBD1 (5 bases). V dropped 6 bases and J dropped 7 bases, with 15 bases sitting between them. CDR1 and CDR2 (germline): MNHEY, SVGAGI. The CDR3 loop spans 13 amino acids. CDR3 DNA: TGTGCCAGCAGCCCGTCGGGGGTTGCTGGCTACACCTTC. This codes for CASSPSGVAGYTF.

A remark on this clonotype: A much bigger clone sits one base away, suggesting this may be a read error. This chain connects TRBV12-3 or TRBV12-4 to TRBJ2-3, with D tentatively TRBD2 (6 bases). The CDR3 has 15 residues. V was trimmed by 6 bases and J by 4 bases, leaving 17 bases between them. CDR3 nucleotide sequence: TGTGCCAGCAGGCGGGGCCCAGAACAGTCAGATACGCAGTATTTT. Protein product: CASRRGPEQSDTQYF.

This clonotype was recorded at least ten times. The chain uses TRBV7-6 and TRBJ1-2; D ambiguous. Per the germline V gene, CDR1 is SGHVS and CDR2 is FNYEAQ. This CDR3 has 15 amino acids. V dropped 1 base and J dropped 2 bases, with 11 bases sitting between them. CDR3 in amino acids: CASSLDSTRNYGYTF. CDR3 coding DNA: TGTGCCAGCAGCTTAGACAGTACCCGAAACTATGGCTACACCTTC. Looking up the rest from reference TRBV7-6 and TRBJ1-2 gives the full variable domain: GAGVSQSPRYKVTKRGQDVALRCDPISGHVSLYWYRQALGQGPEFLTYFNYEAQQDKSGLPNDRFSAERPEGSISTLTIQRTEQRDSAMYRCASSLDSTRNYGYTFGSGTRLTVV.

With respect to this clonotype: Compared with germline, one end of the junction differs, possibly owing to a read error. V and J are TRBV19 and TRBJ1-1, with no clear D. This CDR3 spans 12 amino acids. The germline V gene encodes CDR1 LNHDA and CDR2 SQIVND (reference sequence). This CDR3 is CVSSPLSTEAFF. CDR3 in DNA: TGTGTCAGTAGTCCCCTCAGCACTGAAGCTTTCTTT.